The following is a T cell receptor (beta chain) sequence with its context. Its antigen is not identified. An end of the junction differs from the germline gene, which may be a read error. From 450 to 550 ng total RNA, TCR beta cDNA was generated with a primer in the constant region. Modified slightly, ARM-PCR produced TCR beta libraries over three nested multiplex PCR rounds. PCR rounds one and two used TRBV1-TRBV30 forward primers with a C-beta reverse primer for roughly 9 cycles each. TCRdb reanalysed the multiplex PCR reads using MiXCR and keeps one entry per CDR3 protein. The profile covers 80,000 to 100,000 distinct CDR3 sequences, with just under 70% appearing a single time and around 25% taken by the ten largest. This sample is part of a study of tumor-infiltrating lymphocytes in primary liver carcinoma. Findings and caveats of the study: The overlap of tumor-adjacent and tumor-blood pairs was smaller than that of tumor region pairs.

Germline V gives CDR1 MNHEY, CDR2 SVGEGT. The CDR3 has 13 amino acids. RNA and DNA were co-extracted from about 20-30 mg of unsorted bulk tissue. Sequenced input: tumor-adjacent normal liver tissue. The J gene is TRBJ1-5, the V gene TRBV6-2 or TRBV6-3; perhaps TRBD1 as D (5 bases). This TCR was recovered from a man in his forties with primary liver carcinoma and hepatitis B virus infection. The CDR3 reads CASAWGIYQPQHF. The CDR3 DNA follows: TGTGCCAGCGCCTGGGGGATTTATCAGCCTCAGCATTTT.